This paragraph reports one T cell receptor (beta chain). Its antigen remains unknown. At one end, the junction sequence differs from germline, possibly due to a read error. The data were taken from a study of beta chain features in type 1 diabetes. Overall study results and limits: Healthy donors had naive, central memory and Treg TCRB repertoires that appeared less similar than those seen among patients. Within each of all four CD4+ subsets, Type 1 diabetes patients had TCRB CDR3s that were moderately but significantly shorter. Any role of HLA type in TCRB rearrangement remained unresolved here. Any PCR bias toward short templates would affect both groups alike.

Germline lookup yields CDR1 KGHSH and CDR2 LQKENI. The CDR3 extends over 14 amino acids. All of the isolated RNA was reverse transcribed, so expressed TCRB transcripts were sequenced. Profiling relied on immunoSEQ multiplex PCR, and the TCRdb table lists in-frame clones only, not all of them. The sample lists 300,000 to 450,000 clones, about 19% occurring once. Material for sequencing was naive CD4+ T cells from blood. This sequence originates from a woman in her late teens or twenties in good health. The V and J genes are TRBV18 and TRBJ1-4; perhaps TRBD1 as D (6 bases). The CDR3 here is CASSYREGNGKLFF. The CDR3, as DNA: TGTGCCAGCTCCTACAGGGAAGGGAATGGAAAACTGTTTTTT.